This TCR beta chain was documented in a study of CD8 T cells in Susac syndrome. This CDR3 comprises 14 residues. Per the germline V gene, CDR1 is SEHNR and CDR2 is FQNEAQ (reference sequence). V was clipped by 7 bases and J by 8 bases, with 19 bases between them. Random hexamers were used to reverse transcribe roughly 0.45 to 1 ug of RNA. TCRdb re-derived calls from the immunoSEQ multiplex PCR reads in MiXCR, one entry per CDR3 protein. The data contain 75,000 to 95,000 distinct CDR3 sequences, 90% to 95% of them singletons. The diagnostic criteria were recently defined, and patients with Susac syndrome met them for definite or probable disease.

This rearrangement joins TRBV7-9 to TRBJ2-3; D may be TRBD2 (5 bases). This receptor was taken from a human donor with Susac syndrome. Sequenced input: CD8+ T cells from PBMCs. The CDR3 DNA is TGTGCCAGCAACCCCGGTGGTAGTGAGGGTACGCAGTATTTT. Translation gives CASNPGGSEGTQYF. The variable domain in full, completed from reference TRBV7-9 and TRBJ2-3, reads DTGVSQNPRHKITKRGQNVTFRCDPISEHNRLYWYRQTLGQGPEFLTYFQNEAQLEKSRLLSDRFSAERPKGSFSTLEIQRTEQGDSAMYLCASNPGGSEGTQYFGPGTRLTVL.